These T cell receptor beta chains were read from a single sample in a study of blood T cells in healthy people across ages. In TCRdb, the 5' RACE reads were re-called with MiXCR into one record per CDR3 protein. Altogether about 780,000 distinct CDR3 sequences are present, 35% to 50% being singletons, with the ten largest covering 18%. Sequenced: blood. These receptors were taken from a man at least 80 years old in good health. CDR3s include the opening cysteine and the closing phenylalanine or tryptophan. A D gene is named only where the DNA matches it firmly. The size entry is marked missing in some rows and otherwise reads once, few, many or a size class.

D: TRBD1; V: TRBV7-2; size: NA; J: TRBJ1-1; DNA: TGTGCCAGCAGCTTAAGGGACAGGGTTAGACTCGTCATGAACACTGAAGCTTTCTTT; CDR3: CASSLRDRVRLVMNTEAFF
D: NA; V: TRBV21-1; size: NA; J: TRBJ2-7; DNA: TGTGCCAGCAGCAAAGAGGAGGGTTTGGGCGAGCAGTACTTC; CDR3: CASSKEEGLGEQYF
D: TRBD1; V: TRBV27; size: NA; J: TRBJ2-2; DNA: TGTGCCAGCAGTATAGGGACAGCGAACACCGGGGAGCTGTTTTTT; CDR3: CASSIGTANTGELFF
D: NA; V: TRBV25-1; size: NA; J: TRBJ1-5; DNA: TGTGCCAGCAGTGACTTGCGACAGCCGCCCTGTAGCAATCAGCCCCAGCATTTT; CDR3: CASSDLRQPPCSNQPQHF
D: TRBD1; V: TRBV4-3; size: NA; J: TRBJ2-7; DNA: TGCGCCAGCAGCCAACGGCGGACAGGGTACTACGAGCAGTACTTC; CDR3: CASSQRRTGYYEQYF
D: NA; V: TRBV9; size: NA; J: TRBJ2-1; DNA: TGTGCCAGCAGCGTAGAGGGCAGGGTCCATGAGCAGTTCTTC; CDR3: CASSVEGRVHEQFF
D: TRBD2; V: TRBV13; size: once; J: TRBJ2-1; DNA: TGTGCCAGCAGCGCAGCTAGCGGGGGGATCGGTGAGCAGTTCTTC; CDR3: CASSAASGGIGEQFF
D: NA; V: TRBV7-6; size: once; J: TRBJ2-1; DNA: TGTGCCAGCAGCCCCCCTGCCCAGAATGGGTATGAGCAGTTCTTC; CDR3: CASSPPAQNGYEQFF
D: TRBD2; V: TRBV9; size: NA; J: TRBJ2-7; DNA: TGTGCCAGCAGCGTAGAGGCTAGCGGGAGCTCCTACGAGCAGTACTTC; CDR3: CASSVEASGSSYEQYF
D: NA; V: TRBV29-1; size: few; J: TRBJ2-7; DNA: TGCAGCGTTGCCAGGGATTACGAGCAGTACTTC; CDR3: CSVARDYEQYF
D: TRBD2; V: TRBV12-3/TRBV12-4; size: few; J: TRBJ2-7; DNA: TGTGCCAGCAGTCTCGGACTAGGGAGGTCCCACGAGCAGTACTTC; CDR3: CASSLGLGRSHEQYF
D: TRBD2; V: TRBV5-1; size: NA; J: TRBJ2-1; DNA: TGCGCCAGCAGCCGTGGGACTAGCGGGAGGGGAATCCAACAGTTCTTC; CDR3: CASSRGTSGRGIQQFF
D: NA; V: TRBV7-2; size: NA; J: TRBJ2-7; DNA: TGTGCCAGCAGTCCCGGGACCTCCTACGGGCAGTACTTC; CDR3: CASSPGTSYGQYF
D: TRBD1; V: TRBV20-1; size: NA; J: TRBJ2-1; DNA: TGCAGTGCCCGGGACAGGGTTAGGGATGAGCAGTTCTTC; CDR3: CSARDRVRDEQFF
D: NA; V: TRBV5-1; size: NA; J: TRBJ2-2; DNA: TGCGCCAGCAGCTTGTACAGATTGAACACCGGGGAGCTGTTTTTT; CDR3: CASSLYRLNTGELFF
D: NA; V: TRBV7-8; size: few; J: TRBJ1-6; DNA: TGTGCCAGCAGCTTAGTTACAGATAATTCACCCCTCCACTTT; CDR3: CASSLVTDNSPLHF
D: NA; V: TRBV7-6; size: once; J: TRBJ2-7; DNA: TGTGCCAGCAGCTTATCGCCAGGGAGGACCTACGAGCAGTACTTC; CDR3: CASSLSPGRTYEQYF
D: NA; V: TRBV20-1; size: NA; J: TRBJ2-5; DNA: TGCAGTGCTAGGCCTCCAGGGGTTCGGGAGACCCAGTACTTC; CDR3: CSARPPGVRETQYF
D: NA; V: TRBV25-1; size: NA; J: TRBJ1-1; DNA: TGTGCCAGCAGAAGGGAATGGGACACTGAAGCTTTCTTT; CDR3: CASRREWDTEAFF
D: NA; V: TRBV5-4; size: NA; J: TRBJ2-7; DNA: TGTGCCAGCAGCTTGGCCCCGGACGGAGCCTACGAGCAGTACTTC; CDR3: CASSLAPDGAYEQYF
D: TRBD2; V: TRBV3-1; size: few; J: TRBJ2-3; DNA: TGTGCCAGCAGCCAAGATCTCGGACTAGCGGGAACCACAGATACGCAGTATTTT; CDR3: CASSQDLGLAGTTDTQYF
D: TRBD1; V: TRBV10-3; size: NA; J: TRBJ2-7; DNA: TGTGCCATCAGTGGGGACAGATTAATCTACGAGCAGTACTTC; CDR3: CAISGDRLIYEQYF
D: NA; V: TRBV30; size: NA; J: TRBJ2-1; DNA: TGTGCCTGGAGGATAAGCTCCTACAATGAGCAGTTCTTC; CDR3: CAWRISSYNEQFF
D: TRBD1; V: TRBV10-1; size: NA; J: TRBJ2-5; DNA: TGCGCCAGCAACCGGGACAGGGGAGAGACCCAGTACTTC; CDR3: CASNRDRGETQYF
D: TRBD1; V: TRBV20-1; size: NA; J: TRBJ2-5; DNA: TGCAGTGCTCGGGACAGGGCGGCAGAGACCCAGTACTTC; CDR3: CSARDRAAETQYF
D: NA; V: TRBV7-6; size: NA; J: TRBJ2-5; DNA: TGTGCCAGCAGCTTAGGACCGGGGACCGCCGGGGGCATGCAAGAGACCCAGTACTTC; CDR3: CASSLGPGTAGGMQETQYF
D: NA; V: TRBV30; size: few; J: TRBJ2-5; DNA: TGTGCCTGGGGAGTACAGGGCGGGCAAGAGACCCAGTACTTC; CDR3: CAWGVQGGQETQYF
D: NA; V: TRBV5-1; size: NA; J: TRBJ2-1; DNA: TGCGCCAGCAGCTTGAGCCCCCAAACCTACAATGAGCAGTTCTTC; CDR3: CASSLSPQTYNEQFF
D: NA; V: TRBV29-1; size: NA; J: TRBJ2-7; DNA: TGCAGCGTTGAAGATCCCCGCCGGGTAGAGCAGTACTTC; CDR3: CSVEDPRRVEQYF
D: NA; V: TRBV30; size: few; J: TRBJ2-7; DNA: TGTGCCTGGGCCCGAAAGGACAGAATCTACGAGCAGTACTTC; CDR3: CAWARKDRIYEQYF
D: NA; V: TRBV29-1; size: NA; J: TRBJ1-2; DNA: TGCAGCGTTGCTGGGGGGCGGTCCTATGGCTACACCTTC; CDR3: CSVAGGRSYGYTF
D: TRBD2; V: TRBV20-1; size: once; J: TRBJ2-7; DNA: TGCAGTGCTAGAGATAAGGGACTAGCCGGATACTCCTACGAGCAGTACTTC; CDR3: CSARDKGLAGYSYEQYF
D: NA; V: TRBV10-3; size: NA; J: TRBJ2-1; DNA: TGTGCCATCAGTAGGATTGGCAACAATGAGCAGTTCTTC; CDR3: CAISRIGNNEQFF
D: NA; V: TRBV5-1; size: NA; J: TRBJ1-1; DNA: TGCGCCAGCTCCCGCTGGGACGCCATGAACACTGAAGCTTTCTTT; CDR3: CASSRWDAMNTEAFF
D: NA; V: TRBV29-1; size: NA; J: TRBJ2-7; DNA: TGCAGCGTCGCGGACCTGAACAATGAGCAGTACTTC; CDR3: CSVADLNNEQYF
D: NA; V: TRBV9; size: NA; J: TRBJ2-2; DNA: TGTGCCAGCAGCTTAGGGGGGACCGCGAACACCGGGGAGCTGTTTTTT; CDR3: CASSLGGTANTGELFF
D: TRBD1; V: TRBV20-1; size: many; J: TRBJ2-7; DNA: TGCAGTGCTAGAGAGTTCAAGGGGGCCCAATTCGAGCAGTACTTC; CDR3: CSAREFKGAQFEQYF
D: NA; V: TRBV20-1; size: NA; J: TRBJ1-2; DNA: TGCGGTTTGAGTAGAGTCTTCTATGGCTACACCTTC; CDR3: CGLSRVFYGYTF
D: NA; V: TRBV7-2; size: few; J: TRBJ1-2; DNA: TGTGCCAGCGGGGCTCAAGTGGCTAACTATGGCTACACCTTC; CDR3: CASGAQVANYGYTF
D: NA; V: TRBV7-2; size: many; J: TRBJ1-6; DNA: TGTGCCAGCAGCGGGTTGGGGCTTAATTCACCCCTCCACTTT; CDR3: CASSGLGLNSPLHF
D: TRBD1; V: TRBV4-1; size: NA; J: TRBJ1-2; DNA: TGCGCCAGCAGCCAAGCCCGGACAGGGGGCGGATATGGCTACACCTTC; CDR3: CASSQARTGGGYGYTF
D: TRBD2; V: TRBV20-1; size: NA; J: TRBJ2-2; DNA: TGCAGTGCTGCCAGGACTAGCGGGATCGAGGAGCTGTTTTTT; CDR3: CSAARTSGIEELFF
D: NA; V: TRBV12-3/TRBV12-4; size: NA; J: TRBJ1-1; DNA: TGTGCCAGCAGCAACCTTTGGGGTAACACTGAAGCTTTCTTT; CDR3: CASSNLWGNTEAFF
D: NA; V: TRBV5-1; size: many; J: TRBJ2-7; DNA: TGCGCCAGCAGCTCCGGACTGACTAACTACGAGCAGTACTTC; CDR3: CASSSGLTNYEQYF
D: TRBD2; V: TRBV24-1; size: NA; J: TRBJ2-2; DNA: TGTGCCACCAGTGACTGGACTAGCGGGTATTCCGGGGAGCTGTTTTTT; CDR3: CATSDWTSGYSGELFF